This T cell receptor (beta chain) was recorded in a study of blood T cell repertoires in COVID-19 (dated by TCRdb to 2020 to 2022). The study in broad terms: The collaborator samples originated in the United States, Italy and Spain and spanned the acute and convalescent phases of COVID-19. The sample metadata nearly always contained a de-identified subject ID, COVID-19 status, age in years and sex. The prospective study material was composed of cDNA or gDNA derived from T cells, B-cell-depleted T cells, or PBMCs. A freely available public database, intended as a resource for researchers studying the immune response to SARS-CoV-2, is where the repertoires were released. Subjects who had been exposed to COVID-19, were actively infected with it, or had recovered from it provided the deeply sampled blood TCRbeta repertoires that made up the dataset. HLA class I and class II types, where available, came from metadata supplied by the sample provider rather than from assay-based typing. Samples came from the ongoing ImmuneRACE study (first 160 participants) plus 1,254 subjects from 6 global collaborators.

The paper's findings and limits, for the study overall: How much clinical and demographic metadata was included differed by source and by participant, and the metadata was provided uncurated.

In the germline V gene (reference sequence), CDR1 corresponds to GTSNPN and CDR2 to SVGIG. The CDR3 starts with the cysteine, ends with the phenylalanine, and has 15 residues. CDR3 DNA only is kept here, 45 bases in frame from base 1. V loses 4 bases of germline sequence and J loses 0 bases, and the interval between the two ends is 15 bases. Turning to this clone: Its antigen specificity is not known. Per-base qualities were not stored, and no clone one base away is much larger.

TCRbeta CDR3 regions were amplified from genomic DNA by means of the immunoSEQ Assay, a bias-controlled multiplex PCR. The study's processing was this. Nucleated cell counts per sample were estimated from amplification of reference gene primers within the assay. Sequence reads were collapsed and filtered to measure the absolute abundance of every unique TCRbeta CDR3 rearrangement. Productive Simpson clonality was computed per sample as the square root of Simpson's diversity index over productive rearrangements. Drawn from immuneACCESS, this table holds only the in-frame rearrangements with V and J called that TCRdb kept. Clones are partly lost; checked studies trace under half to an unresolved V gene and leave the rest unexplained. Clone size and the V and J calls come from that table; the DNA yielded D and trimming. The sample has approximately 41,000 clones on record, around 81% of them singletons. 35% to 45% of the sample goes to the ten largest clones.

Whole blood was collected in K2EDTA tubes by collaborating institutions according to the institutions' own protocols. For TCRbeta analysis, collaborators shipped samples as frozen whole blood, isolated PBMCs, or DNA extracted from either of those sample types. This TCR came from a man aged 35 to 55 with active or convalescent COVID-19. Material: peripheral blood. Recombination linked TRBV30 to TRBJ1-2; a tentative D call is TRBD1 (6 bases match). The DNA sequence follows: TGTGCCTGGATTGTGAAGGGACAAGCTAACTATGGCTACACCTTC. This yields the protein CAWIVKGQANYGYTF.